Below, one TCR beta chain is given with its context. These data belong to a study of control samples from healthy donors and cancer patients. There are 14 residues in the CDR3. From germline, CDR1 is SEHNR and CDR2 FQNEAQ (reference sequence). Trimming cost V 5 bases and J 3 bases, with 13 bases left between them. Produced via immunoSEQ multiplex PCR; TCRdb's table is partial and in-frame only. The repertoire includes approximately 160,000 clones, 92% of them detected once, and 0.55% to 0.7% sits in the top ten. The source of this sequence is a woman in her 30s in good health. The sample comprised blood. The rearrangement links TRBV7-9 to TRBJ1-2, with TRBD1 as a possible D gene (5 bases). CDR3: CASSGKGIHYGYTF. CDR3 DNA: TGTGCCAGCAGCGGGAAGGGGATCCACTATGGCTACACCTTC.